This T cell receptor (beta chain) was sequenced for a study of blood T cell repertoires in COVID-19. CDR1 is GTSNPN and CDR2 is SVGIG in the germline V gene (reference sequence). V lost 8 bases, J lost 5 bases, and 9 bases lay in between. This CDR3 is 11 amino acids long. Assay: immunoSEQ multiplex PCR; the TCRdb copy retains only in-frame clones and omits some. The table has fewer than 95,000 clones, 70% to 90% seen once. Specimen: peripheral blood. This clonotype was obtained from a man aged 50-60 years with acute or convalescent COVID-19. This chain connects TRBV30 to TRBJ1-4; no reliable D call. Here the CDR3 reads CAMFGNEKLFF. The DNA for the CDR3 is TGTGCCATGTTCGGGAATGAAAAACTGTTTTTT.